This is a list of T cell receptor beta chains from one sample in a study of CD8+ T cells in alopecia areata. Using immunoSEQ multiplex PCR, the repertoire was profiled, and TCRdb retains in-frame clones only, with some absent. The profile shows about 180,000 clones, just over 65% of them singletons. Material: CD8+ T cells sorted from blood, obtained at week 0. The receptors come from a human donor with alopecia areata. CDR3s include the opening cysteine and the closing phenylalanine or tryptophan. The order of the fields is D gene, V gene, CDR3 protein. D genes are given only for firm matches.

TRBD1 TRBV6-5 CASSYPGTGFYTF
. TRBV10-2 CASSERRDYQETQYF
. TRBV29-1 CSVETEGNTIYF
. TRBV4-1 CASSIVVEGYEQYF
. TRBV7-9 CASSLGWYGRTDTQYF
. TRBV7-9 CASSLGRDEAFF
TRBD1 TRBV5-1 CASSLDRDRSSYEQYF
. TRBV30 CAWTALNYGYTF
. TRBV5-1 CASSCARDNSYEQYF
. TRBV4-2 CANSHRSERVWDEQFF
TRBD1 TRBV4-1 CASSQEVTGANYGYTF
. TRBV28 CASSPRRQIQETQYF
. TRBV9 CASSVAGGAGANVLTF
. TRBV30 CAWSRGLSGANVLTF
. TRBV10-3 CAIAPEADTQYF
. TRBV7-9 CASSPFRINEQFF
. TRBV6-5 CASSRGYEQYF
TRBD2 TRBV4-1 CASSFRRGAQETQYF
TRBD1 TRBV7-9 CASSRTGLNTEAFF